These 20 T cell receptor beta chains were all obtained from the same sample, sequenced in a study of human T cells and chemical hapten exposure. MiXCR was run by TCRdb on the RACE reads, yielding one entry per CDR3 protein. In the table there are fewer than 300,000 distinct CDR3 sequences, just under 8% of which are singletons. Time point of the sample: pre-sensitization, week 0. The treatment was: therapeutic diphenylcyclopropenone sensitization with weekly scalp DPC. This sample comprised whole blood, obtained in connection with sensitization to the hapten diphenylcyclopropenone (DPC). The receptors were gathered from a man in his late teens or twenties with alopecia areata. Some clones in this sample may be carry-over from other donors' samples.

V gene TRBV9 combines with J gene TRBJ1-5; D call uncertain. The CDR3 consists of 14 residues. CDR1 is SGDLS, CDR2 YYNGEE, per germline. The V end was cut by 0 bases, the J end by 3 bases, with 7 bases between. DNA of the CDR3: TGTGCCAGCAGCGTAGGGCCGAACAATCAGCCCCAGCATTTT. Amino acids: CASSVGPNNQPQHF. Drawing the rest from reference TRBV9 and TRBJ1-5, the complete variable domain is DSGVTQTPKHLITATGQRVTLRCSPRSGDLSVYWYQQSLDQGLQFLIQYYNGEERAKGNILERFSAQQFPDLHSELNLSSLELGDSALYFCASSVGPNNQPQHFGDGTRLSIL.

This clonotype was detected many times. This chain links TRBV20-1 with TRBJ1-2, with D possibly TRBD1 on 6 matching bases. V was cut by 2 bases and J by 0 bases, with 13 bases left in between. Germline CDR1 and CDR2: DFQATT and SNEGSKA (reference sequence). This CDR3 has 15 residues. The CDR3 spells CSARRRGPTNYGYTF. The CDR3 region has the DNA TGCAGTGCTAGAAGGCGGGGGCCAACTAACTATGGCTACACCTTC.

This clonotype showed up just a few times. The V gene is TRBV6-4, the J gene TRBJ1-6; 10 positions agree with TRBD1. Germline V gives CDR1 MRHNA, CDR2 SNTAGT. This CDR3 has 16 amino acids. V lost 5 bases, J lost 11 bases, and 12 bases stayed unmatched. CDR3 protein: CASSPSGGDRGAPLHF. The CDR3 bases are TGTGCCAGCAGTCCTTCCGGAGGGGACAGGGGCGCACCCCTCCACTTT.

This clonotype was counted a few times. The junction departs from the called germline gene at one end, perhaps through a read error. The V gene is TRBV9, the J gene TRBJ2-1, with 8 nucleotides matching TRBD2. This CDR3 contains 16 residues. The germline V gene has CDR1 SGDLS and CDR2 YYNGEE. The CDR3 DNA reads TGTGTCAGCAGCGCCATAGCGGGGCGCTACTACAATGAGCAGTTCTTC. It translates to CVSSAIAGRYYNEQFF.

In its sample, this clonotype was seen a few times. The chain is built from TRBV6-5 and TRBJ2-1; 9 bases fit TRBD1. The CDR3 spans 21 residues. V shed 3 bases, J shed 0 bases, and the junction held 18 bases outside the gene matches. CDR1 is MNHEY and CDR2 is SVGAGI in the germline V gene. CDR3 region: CASSYRAGTGHLGGSYNEQFF. The CDR3 coding sequence is TGTGCCAGCAGTTATCGAGCCGGGACAGGGCATCTAGGAGGCTCCTACAATGAGCAGTTCTTC.

This clonotype has only a few counts. The gene calls are TRBV5-1 and TRBJ2-1, with D unclear. Trimming cost V 1 base and J 0 bases, with 5 bases left between them. The CDR3 has 14 amino acids. Germline V gene lookup returns CDR1 SGHRS and CDR2 YFSETQ. The CDR3 coding sequence is TGCGCCAGCAGCTTGCGCTACTCCTACAATGAGCAGTTCTTC. It is translated as CASSLRYSYNEQFF. Full variable domain (missing parts from reference TRBV5-1 and TRBJ2-1): KAGVTQTPRYLIKTRGQQVTLSCSPISGHRSVSWYQQTPGQGLQFLFEYFSETQRNKGNFPGRFSGRQFSNSRSEMNVSTLELGDSALYLCASSLRYSYNEQFFGPGTRLTVL.

A few counts support this clonotype. The chain is built from TRBV14 and TRBJ2-5, with D perhaps matching TRBD1 (5 bases). Germline V CDR1 and CDR2: SGHDN, FVKESK. V was trimmed by 0 bases and J by 6 bases, leaving 14 bases between them. CDR3 length: 15 amino acids. CDR3 residues: CASSQDRGRVKTQYF. DNA of the CDR3: TGTGCCAGCAGCCAAGACCGCGGCAGGGTAAAGACCCAGTACTTC. Filled out from reference TRBV14 and TRBJ2-5, the complete variable domain reads EAGVTQFPSHSVIEKGQTVTLRCDPISGHDNLYWYRRVMGKEIKFLLHFVKESKQDESGMPNNRFLAERTGGTYSTLKVQPAELEDSGVYFCASSQDRGRVKTQYFGPGTRLLVL.

The chain employs TRBV4-1 and TRBJ2-7; a weak D match, TRBD2 (6 bases). CDR1 is MGHRA and CDR2 is YSYEKL in the germline V gene. This CDR3 contains 14 residues. V was trimmed by 4 bases and J by 0 bases, leaving 10 bases between them. The CDR3 here is CASSPAGSSYEQYF. In nucleotides, the CDR3 is TGCGCCAGCAGCCCCGCCGGGAGCTCCTACGAGCAGTACTTC.

The chain links TRBV11-2 to TRBJ2-1; 7 positions agree with TRBD2. This CDR3 has 18 residues. Per germline, CDR1 SGHAT and CDR2 FQNNGV. J was trimmed by 0 bases and V by 5 bases; bases with no gene match: 13. The CDR3 loop is CASSLRWRGTGSYNEQFF. The DNA of the CDR3 is TGTGCCAGCAGCCTACGTTGGCGGGGGACCGGCTCCTACAATGAGCAGTTCTTC.

The sample holds many counts of this clonotype. This chain connects TRBV27 to TRBJ1-2, with a possible D match to TRBD1 (6 bases). Trimming shortened V by 6 bases and J by 1 base, and 18 bases separated the two germline ends. CDR1 is MNHEY and CDR2 is SMNVEV in the germline V gene (reference sequence). The CDR3 contains 16 residues. CDR3 nucleotides: TGTGCCAGCAGACGCCCCGGGGGCGCGGGTAACTATGGCTACACCTTC. Its translation is CASRRPGGAGNYGYTF.

The sample holds many counts of this clonotype. This rearrangement joins TRBV20-1 to TRBJ1-1; a weak D match, TRBD1 (5 bases). Germline V CDR1 and CDR2: DFQATT, SNEGSKA (reference sequence). The CDR3 runs to 13 residues. The V gene lost 3 bases and the J gene lost 1 base, with 9 bases spanning the gap. The CDR3 bases are TGCAGTGCTAGTAGCGGGGGGAACACTGAAGCTTTCTTT. It encodes CSASSGGNTEAFF.

The chain employs TRBV7-3 and TRBJ2-3; D unresolved. The V end was cut by 7 bases, the J end by 6 bases, with 14 bases between. The CDR3 spans 13 residues. CDR1 and CDR2 (germline): SGHTA, FQGTGA. Here the CDR3 reads CASTSGVEDTQYF. The DNA of the CDR3 is TGTGCCAGCACCTCTGGGGTAGAGGATACGCAGTATTTT.

The chain combines TRBV10-1 with TRBJ2-3; no clear D gene. Deletions cut 3 bases from V and 0 bases from J, with 4 bases between. The CDR3 runs to 13 residues. Looked up from germline, CDR1 is WNHNN and CDR2 is SYGVQD (reference sequence). CDR3 region: CASSESSTDTQYF. CDR3 sequence (DNA): TGCGCCAGCAGTGAATCTAGCACAGATACGCAGTATTTT.

There are many counts of this clonotype. The V call is TRBV6-1, the J call TRBJ1-2; 9 bases fit TRBD1. CDR3 length: 13 residues. The germline V gene encodes CDR1 MNHNS and CDR2 SASEGT. V trimming: 4 bases; J trimming: 3 bases; junction bases outside the gene matches: 0. The CDR3 is CASSGDRDYGYTF. CDR3 DNA: TGTGCCAGCAGTGGGGACAGGGACTATGGCTACACCTTC.

This clonotype has a handful of counts. This sequence joins TRBV11-2 and TRBJ1-1; unclear D gene. V dropped 1 base and J dropped 3 bases, with 15 bases sitting between them. The CDR3 contains 16 residues. Germline lookup yields CDR1 SGHAT and CDR2 FQNNGV. CDR3 bases: TGTGCCAGCAGCTTAGCTCCGATGGGCCTGGACACTGAAGCTTTCTTT. Protein: CASSLAPMGLDTEAFF.

The V and J genes are TRBV4-1 and TRBJ1-2, with TRBD1 matching over 7 bases. With V trimmed by 0 bases and J by 6 bases, 4 bases remained unmatched. The CDR3 has 14 residues. From germline, CDR1 is MGHRA and CDR2 YSYEKL. In DNA, the CDR3 is TGCGCCAGCAGCCAAGAGGGACAGAGACATGGCTACACCTTC. Translated, it gives CASSQEGQRHGYTF.

The V and J genes are TRBV9 and TRBJ2-3; maybe TRBD1 (5 bases). Germline CDR1 and CDR2: SGDLS and YYNGEE. With 3 bases removed from V and 9 bases from J, the gap between germline ends came to 20 bases. The CDR3 runs 15 residues. The CDR3 bases are TGTGCCAGCAGCGGCGACAGTACCAGAAGAGTGACGCAGTATTTT. Translating gives CASSGDSTRRVTQYF.

The chain links TRBV10-3 to TRBJ2-6; the match to TRBD1 covers 9 bases. The J segment lost 1 base and the V segment lost 10 bases, leaving 14 bases of the junction unmatched. Germline-derived CDR1 and CDR2 are ENHRY and SYGVKD. This CDR3 has 18 residues. CDR3 protein: CATQGQGLHSSGANVLTF. In DNA, the CDR3 is TGTGCCACACAAGGACAGGGGCTTCACTCATCTGGGGCCAACGTCCTGACTTTC.

At least ten counts were recorded for this clonotype. The V and J genes are TRBV7-3 and TRBJ2-2, with D uncertain. There are 13 residues in the CDR3. Per germline, CDR1 SGHTA and CDR2 FQGTGA. V lost 5 bases and J lost 5, with 9 bases in between. The CDR3 bases are TGTGCCAGCAGCCCCACGCGAACCGGGGAGCTGTTTTTT. It encodes CASSPTRTGELFF.

Concerning this clonotype: Just one base apart from a much larger clone, this may be a read error. The chain employs TRBV4-1 and TRBJ2-5; possibly TRBD2 for D (5 bases). Trimming shortened V by 4 bases and J by 3 bases, and 12 bases separated the two germline ends. Germline V CDR1 and CDR2: MGHRA, YSYEKL. The CDR3 length is 14 residues. The CDR3 is CASSRTTEEETQYF. As DNA, the CDR3 is TGCGCCAGCAGCCGTACTACGGAGGAAGAGACCCAGTACTTC.